Presented here are 20 T cell receptor beta chains from one specimen sequenced in a study of T cell responses to AZD1222 COVID-19 vaccine. Profiled with immunoSEQ multiplex PCR; TCRdb holds only in-frame clones, not every one. There are 180,000 or so clones in the sample; about nine tenths occur only once, and less than 2.5% lies in the top ten. The sequences come from peripheral blood, collected 28 days after the second AZD1222 dose. The source is an adult who received the AZD1222 COVID-19 vaccine.

V gene TRBV6-5 combines with J gene TRBJ1-3, with no clear D. V lost 7 bases to trimming and J lost 2 bases, with 15 bases between them. The germline V gene has CDR1 MNHEY and CDR2 SVGAGI. The CDR3 loop spans 15 amino acids. In nucleotides, the CDR3 is TGTGCCAGCAACGCTCGGGAGGGAACTGGAAACACCATATATTTT. Translating gives CASNAREGTGNTIYF.

This chain connects TRBV7-9 to TRBJ2-1; D remains ambiguous. Trimming cost V 6 bases and J 7 bases, with 10 bases left between them. This CDR3 has 12 residues. CDR1 and CDR2 (germline): SEHNR, FQNEAQ (reference sequence). CDR3 in amino acids: CASSFDINEQFF. CDR3 DNA: TGTGCCAGCAGTTTCGACATTAATGAGCAGTTCTTC.

This chain links TRBV7-2 with TRBJ2-7; D remains ambiguous. Germline V gene sequence: CDR1 SGHTA, CDR2 FQGNSA. The CDR3 is 13 amino acids. V was cut by 5 bases and J by 1 base, with 9 bases left in between. CDR3 sequence reads: CASSTSSSYEQYF. In DNA, the CDR3 is TGTGCCAGCAGCACGAGTAGTTCCTACGAGCAGTACTTC. Based on the CDR3 plus reference TRBV7-2 and TRBJ2-7, the full variable domain is GAGVSQSPSNKVTEKGKDVELRCDPISGHTALYWYRQSLGQGLEFLIYFQGNSAPDKSGLPSDRFSAERTGGSVSTLTIQRTQQEDSAVYLCASSTSSSYEQYFGPGTRLTVT.

The table lists this clone with a count of one. The CDR3 DNA follows: TGTGCCAGCAGCCGGGAGTACCAAGAGACCCAGTACTTC. This sequence encodes CASSREYQETQYF. This chain joins TRBV7-9 and TRBJ2-5; a possible D gene is TRBD2 (6 bases). CDR1 and CDR2 from the germline V gene are SEHNR and FQNEAQ (reference sequence). This CDR3 contains 13 residues. V dropped 5 bases and J dropped 0 bases, with 7 bases sitting between them.

The chain recombines TRBV29-1 with TRBJ1-4; 9 bases match TRBD1. V lost 4 bases and J lost 5; bases outside the gene matches: 2. CDR1 is SQVTM and CDR2 is ANQGSEA in the germline V gene. This CDR3 region has 13 residues. The CDR3 DNA reads TGCAGCGTTGTTGGGACAGGGAATGAAAAACTGTTTTTT. Translating it yields CSVVGTGNEKLFF.

V and J are TRBV18 and TRBJ1-3; D is perhaps TRBD1 (6 bases). The CDR3 is 16 residues long. V lost 0 bases to trimming and J lost 4 bases, with 13 bases between them. Germline lookup yields CDR1 KGHSH and CDR2 LQKENI. The CDR3: CASSPPQGPQGNTIYF. The CDR3, as DNA: TGTGCCAGCTCACCACCGCAGGGGCCGCAGGGAAACACCATATATTTT.

This sequence joins TRBV6-5 and TRBJ2-2; possibly TRBD2 for D (6 bases). V was clipped by 2 bases and J by 1 base, with 8 bases between them. The CDR3 is 15 amino acids. In germline, CDR1 is MNHEY, CDR2 SVGAGI. Here the CDR3 reads CASSYGGGNTGELFF. Written as DNA, the CDR3 is TGTGCCAGCAGTTACGGGGGAGGGAACACCGGGGAGCTGTTTTTT.

V usage is TRBV20-1 and J usage is TRBJ2-7, with D uncertain. V lost 5 bases and J lost 6, with 11 bases in between. The CDR3 extends over 11 amino acids. From germline, CDR1 is DFQATT and CDR2 SNEGSKA (reference sequence). CDR3 protein: CSASDSAEQYF. The CDR3 DNA follows: TGCAGTGCTTCCGACTCCGCCGAGCAGTACTTC.

The table lists this clone with a count of one. The chain is built from TRBV5-6 and TRBJ2-7; 7 positions agree with TRBD2. Germline V gives CDR1 SGHDT, CDR2 YYEEEE. V was pared by 4 bases and J by 0 bases, with 10 bases of the junction left unmatched. The CDR3 runs 16 residues. The CDR3 DNA reads as TGTGCCAGCAGCCGCCCCCGGGAGCGGGACTCCTACGAGCAGTACTTC. Its translation is CASSRPRERDSYEQYF.

The rearrangement joins TRBV18 to TRBJ2-2; D is uncertain. CDR1 KGHSH and CDR2 LQKENI come from the germline V gene. V shed 3 bases and J shed 2 bases, with 10 bases lying between them. This CDR3 region has 15 residues. CDR3 in DNA: TGTGCCAGCTCACCGTTGACGGTTAACACCGGGGAGCTGTTTTTT. This encodes CASSPLTVNTGELFF.

The V gene is TRBV28, the J gene TRBJ1-1; TRBD1 matches 7 bases. The CDR3 is 16 amino acids. Germline lookup yields CDR1 MDHEN and CDR2 SYDVKM. The ends lost 6 bases at V and 11 bases at J; junction bases unmatched: 21. The CDR3 sequence is CASRPGQTVGVGDAFF. As DNA, the CDR3 is TGTGCCAGCAGGCCGGGACAGACCGTGGGCGTCGGCGACGCTTTCTTT.

The chain employs TRBV4-3 and TRBJ2-3; 11 bases are shared with TRBD2. Germline V gene data show CDR1 as LGHNA and CDR2 as YSLEER. V lost 0 bases and J lost 6; bases outside the gene matches: 5. The length of the CDR3 is 16 residues. CDR3 protein: CASSQDLTSGGDTQYF. The CDR3 DNA reads as TGCGCCAGCAGCCAAGATCTAACTAGCGGGGGCGATACGCAGTATTTT.

The gene calls are TRBV30 and TRBJ1-5, with 8 bases lining up with TRBD1. This CDR3 spans 18 amino acids. Germline assignment: CDR1 GTSNPN and CDR2 SVGIG (reference sequence). Trimming took 2 bases from V and 1 from J; bases not matched to a gene: 13. Here the CDR3 DNA reads TGTGCCTGGAGTTCGGACAGGGTCACAGGTTTAAGCAATCAGCCCCAGCATTTT. Its protein is CAWSSDRVTGLSNQPQHF.

V usage is TRBV20-1 and J usage is TRBJ2-1; TRBD2 aligns across 13 bases. The CDR3 totals 15 residues. Looked up from germline, CDR1 is DFQATT and CDR2 is SNEGSKA (reference sequence). J lost 3 bases, V lost 3 bases, and 2 bases had no gene match. The CDR3 nucleotides are TGCAGTGCTAGTGGGACTAGCGGGAACTACAATGAGCAGTTCTTC. Its translation is CSASGTSGNYNEQFF.

The chain recombines TRBV7-2 with TRBJ1-2; a possible D gene is TRBD1 (6 bases). Germline assignment: CDR1 SGHTA and CDR2 FQGNSA. The CDR3 totals 15 residues. V lost 8 bases to trimming and J lost 0 bases, with 16 bases between them. The chain's CDR3 is CASSPPGATNYGYTF. In DNA, the CDR3 is TGTGCCAGCTCACCCCCAGGGGCCACTAACTATGGCTACACCTTC.

The rearrangement links TRBV19 to TRBJ1-1; D not certain. V was pared by 5 bases and J by 5 bases, with 12 bases between. The V gene's germline CDR1 is LNHDA and CDR2 SQIVND (reference sequence). The CDR3 contains 13 residues. CDR3 region: CASSRPGSTEAFF. DNA of the CDR3: TGTGCCAGTAGTCGCCCGGGTTCGACTGAAGCTTTCTTT.

The rearrangement links TRBV2 to TRBJ2-3; D is unresolved. This CDR3 is 16 amino acids long. Germline loops: CDR1 SNHLY, CDR2 FYNNEI. Trimming pared 1 base from V and 5 bases from J, leaving 16 bases between. This CDR3 reads CASSEGLLFGRDTQYF. The CDR3 DNA reads TGTGCCAGCAGTGAAGGCCTCCTATTTGGGCGAGATACGCAGTATTTT.

The genes are TRBV7-8 and TRBJ1-2; 8 bases are shared with TRBD1. In germline, CDR1 is SGHVS, CDR2 FQNEAQ. With 5 bases clipped from V and 4 bases from J, the junction kept 12 bases outside the gene matches. This CDR3 contains 16 residues. CDR3 sequence (DNA): TGTGCCAGCAGCCCCCAGGACAGGGCTGTTGGCTATGGCTACACCTTC. Translated, it gives CASSPQDRAVGYGYTF.

The rearrangement uses TRBV6-6 and TRBJ2-2; D is uncertain. V lost 5 bases and J lost 7, with 14 bases in between. The CDR3 length is 14 residues. Germline CDR1 and CDR2: MNHNY and SVGAGI (reference sequence). The CDR3 sequence: CASSPRVPNGELFF. The CDR3 DNA reads TGTGCCAGCAGTCCCCGGGTGCCCAACGGGGAGCTGTTTTTT.

The V and J genes are TRBV18 and TRBJ2-6, with 11 bases aligning to TRBD1. Trimming took 3 bases from V and 4 from J; bases not matched to a gene: 8. Germline V gene lookup returns CDR1 KGHSH and CDR2 LQKENI. There are 18 residues in the CDR3. The CDR3 nucleotides are TGTGCCAGCTCACCCCTAGGGACAGGGGGTCCAGGGGCCAACGTCCTGACTTTC. This encodes CASSPLGTGGPGANVLTF.